Listed below are T cell receptor beta chains from one sample, sequenced in a study of CD8 T cells in ankylosing spondylitis. Each CDR3 protein gets one entry after TCRdb re-called the 5' RACE reads with MiXCR. This sample yields about 800,000 distinct CDR3 sequences, of which about 10% are seen a single time; approximately 0.51% belongs to the top ten. The source material was blood, either unsorted or a sorted T cell fraction (not recorded which). All receptors come from a male donor with ankylosing spondylitis. CDR3s include the opening cysteine and the closing phenylalanine or tryptophan.

v_call: TRBV18; j_call: TRBJ1-5; cdr3_aa: CASSPNEVGQPQHF
v_call: TRBV20-1; j_call: TRBJ2-7; cdr3_aa: CSAREGQGYEQYF
v_call: TRBV5-1; j_call: TRBJ2-1; cdr3_aa: CASSFAGASSYNEQFF
v_call: TRBV14; j_call: TRBJ2-2; cdr3_aa: CASRDSRDVPGELFF
v_call: TRBV12-3/TRBV12-4; j_call: TRBJ1-5; cdr3_aa: CASSTGGNQPQHF
v_call: TRBV7-2; j_call: TRBJ1-4; cdr3_aa: CASSLDVWGAEKLFF
v_call: TRBV4-3; j_call: TRBJ2-6; cdr3_aa: CASSQEQPLEVNVLTF
v_call: TRBV5-1; j_call: TRBJ2-1; cdr3_aa: CASSWGTSGNEQFF
v_call: TRBV6-1; j_call: TRBJ2-6; cdr3_aa: CASSEDRTGANVLTF
v_call: TRBV27; j_call: TRBJ1-6; cdr3_aa: CASSLRGEGSPLHF
v_call: TRBV7-9; j_call: TRBJ1-6; cdr3_aa: CASGQGDYNSPLHF
v_call: TRBV6-1; j_call: TRBJ1-2; cdr3_aa: CASKILQGGTYGYTF
v_call: TRBV5-5; j_call: TRBJ2-1; cdr3_aa: CASSSSLTLSYNEQFF
v_call: TRBV7-3; j_call: TRBJ2-2; cdr3_aa: CASSRDRDSGELFF
v_call: TRBV29-1; j_call: TRBJ2-5; cdr3_aa: CSVENASGRRKWETQYF
v_call: TRBV20-1; j_call: TRBJ2-3; cdr3_aa: CSAVMPTTDTQYF
v_call: TRBV7-6; j_call: TRBJ1-2; cdr3_aa: CASSLMAVANYGYTF
v_call: TRBV14; j_call: TRBJ2-3; cdr3_aa: CASSHRDRLSTDTQYF
v_call: TRBV7-8; j_call: TRBJ2-3; cdr3_aa: CASSPSGNTQYF
v_call: TRBV3-1; j_call: TRBJ2-2; cdr3_aa: CASSRGRPGELFF
v_call: TRBV7-9; j_call: TRBJ2-3; cdr3_aa: CASTLDFGDTQYF
v_call: TRBV4-2; j_call: TRBJ2-3; cdr3_aa: CASSQGSGTITDTQYF
v_call: TRBV20-1; j_call: TRBJ2-5; cdr3_aa: CSAGVGQETQYF
v_call: TRBV5-1; j_call: TRBJ2-1; cdr3_aa: CASSRTGSPLYGQFF
v_call: TRBV20-1; j_call: TRBJ2-1; cdr3_aa: CSARRGFYDEQFF
v_call: TRBV9; j_call: TRBJ2-7; cdr3_aa: CASGWSPLGEQYF
v_call: TRBV7-2; j_call: TRBJ1-1; cdr3_aa: CASSFGPLSTEAFF
v_call: TRBV18; j_call: TRBJ1-1; cdr3_aa: CASSPTAREAEAFF
v_call: TRBV5-1; j_call: TRBJ1-1; cdr3_aa: CASSKDSLNTEAFF
v_call: TRBV20-1; j_call: TRBJ2-3; cdr3_aa: CSARDLGPRDTQYF
v_call: TRBV2; j_call: TRBJ2-5; cdr3_aa: CASSWQYGLRETQYF
v_call: TRBV29-1; j_call: TRBJ2-7; cdr3_aa: CSVGRTGGLDEQYF
v_call: TRBV12-3/TRBV12-4; j_call: TRBJ1-1; cdr3_aa: CASRPESYNTEAFF
v_call: TRBV12-3/TRBV12-4; j_call: TRBJ2-6; cdr3_aa: CATEPLPGQGTGANVLTF
v_call: TRBV2; j_call: TRBJ2-7; cdr3_aa: CASRVRTRIGEQYF
v_call: TRBV12-3/TRBV12-4; j_call: TRBJ1-1; cdr3_aa: CASIAGAPEAFF
v_call: TRBV6-5; j_call: TRBJ2-5; cdr3_aa: CASSNRPEAQYF
v_call: TRBV20-1; j_call: TRBJ1-1; cdr3_aa: CSARKKNTEAFF
v_call: TRBV20-1; j_call: TRBJ2-7; cdr3_aa: CSARDPRQGYEQYF
v_call: TRBV7-2; j_call: TRBJ1-4; cdr3_aa: CASSHRQGYEKLFF
v_call: TRBV5-1; j_call: TRBJ2-2; cdr3_aa: CASSPGSANTGELFF
v_call: TRBV5-6; j_call: TRBJ1-5; cdr3_aa: CASSSRAADQPQHF
v_call: TRBV5-6; j_call: TRBJ1-1; cdr3_aa: CASGPGFPCEAFF
v_call: TRBV28; j_call: TRBJ2-7; cdr3_aa: CASRSGTGVLEQYF
v_call: TRBV6-1; j_call: TRBJ1-4; cdr3_aa: CASSILPDPVGKLFF
v_call: TRBV27; j_call: TRBJ1-5; cdr3_aa: CASSHRGLRDQPQHF
v_call: TRBV6-4; j_call: TRBJ2-7; cdr3_aa: CASGPGLAGVSYEQYF
v_call: TRBV27; j_call: TRBJ2-3; cdr3_aa: CASKGRTDTQYF
v_call: TRBV2; j_call: TRBJ2-2; cdr3_aa: CASSSPTSPNTGELFF
v_call: TRBV24-1; j_call: TRBJ2-1; cdr3_aa: CATSDRQGGVYEQFF
v_call: TRBV5-1; j_call: TRBJ2-1; cdr3_aa: CASSVTSGSSSYNEQFF
v_call: TRBV6-2/TRBV6-3; j_call: TRBJ1-2; cdr3_aa: CASSRQLANYGYTF
v_call: TRBV28; j_call: TRBJ2-7; cdr3_aa: CASSLWGRGRREEQYF
v_call: TRBV4-1; j_call: TRBJ1-1; cdr3_aa: CASSQDQGARTEAFF